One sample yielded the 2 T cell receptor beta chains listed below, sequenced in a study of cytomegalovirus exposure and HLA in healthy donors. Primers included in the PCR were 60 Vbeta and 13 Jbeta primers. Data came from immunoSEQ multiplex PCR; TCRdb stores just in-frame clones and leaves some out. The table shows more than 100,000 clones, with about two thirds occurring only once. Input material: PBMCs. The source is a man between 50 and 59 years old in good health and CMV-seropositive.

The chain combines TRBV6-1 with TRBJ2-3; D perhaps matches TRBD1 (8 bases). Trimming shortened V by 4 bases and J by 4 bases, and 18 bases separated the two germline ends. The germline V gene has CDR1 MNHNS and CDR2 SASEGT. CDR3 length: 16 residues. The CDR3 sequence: CASSGRTGRGADTQYF. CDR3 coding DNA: TGTGCCAGCAGTGGAAGGACAGGGAGGGGCGCAGATACGCAGTATTTT.

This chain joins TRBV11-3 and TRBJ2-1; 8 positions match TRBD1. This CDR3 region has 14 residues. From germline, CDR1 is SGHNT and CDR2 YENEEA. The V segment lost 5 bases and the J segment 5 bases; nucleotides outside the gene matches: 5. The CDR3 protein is CASSPRTGHNEQFF. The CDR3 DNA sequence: TGTGCCAGCAGCCCCCGGACAGGGCACAATGAGCAGTTCTTC.